This entry describes one T cell receptor beta chain. This receptor's antigen is unknown. No base quality information exists; no much larger clone differs at one position. The CDR3 runs 15 amino acids, cysteine and phenylalanine included. Only the CDR3 portion is preserved as DNA: 45 bases, with reading frame beginning at the first base. CDR1 and CDR2 (MNHEY, SMNVEV) derive from the germline V gene (reference sequence). V is pruned by 8 bases and J by 2 bases, leaving 8 bases of the junction without a gene match. Whole blood was collected in K2EDTA tubes by collaborating institutions according to the institutions' own protocols. For TCRbeta analysis, collaborators shipped samples as frozen whole blood, isolated PBMCs, or DNA extracted from either of those sample types. TCRbeta CDR3 regions were amplified from genomic DNA using the immunoSEQ Assay, a bias-controlled multiplex PCR. In the original analysis: Within the assay, amplification of reference gene primers was used to estimate how many nucleated cells each sample contained. To quantify the absolute abundance of each unique TCRbeta CDR3 rearrangement, sequence reads were collapsed and filtered. For each sample, productive Simpson clonality was calculated by taking the square root of Simpson's diversity index across productive rearrangements. This immuneACCESS table, as held by TCRdb, lists in-frame sequences with V and J called but not all clones. Of the missing ones, under half trace to an unresolved V gene in checked studies; the others have no known cause. V and J calls and clone size are given by that table; D and trimming were obtained from the DNA. For this sample there are 200,000 to 300,000 clones; about 86% appear just once. The top ten constitute 6.2% of the sample.

These data belong to a study of blood T cell repertoires in COVID-19 (dated by TCRdb to 2018 to 2021). Regarding the research as a whole: Samples from collaborators originated in the United States, Italy and Spain and spanned both the acute and convalescent phases of COVID-19. The prospective study material was composed of cDNA or gDNA derived from T cells, B-cell-depleted T cells, or PBMCs. A de-identified subject ID, COVID-19 status, age in years and sex were almost always included in the sample metadata. The repertoires were released in a freely available public database meant as a resource for research on the immune response to SARS-CoV-2. Deeply sampled blood TCRbeta repertoires from subjects exposed to, actively infected with, or recovered from COVID-19 were included in the dataset. Samples were obtained from the ongoing ImmuneRACE study (first 160 participants) and from some 1,200 subjects provided by 6 global collaborators. Where available, HLA class I and class II types were obtained from metadata supplied by the sample provider rather than from assay-based typing. The study at large found these results: Clinical and demographic metadata were provided uncurated, with the amount varying by source and participant.

The rearrangement combines TRBV27 with TRBJ2-7, with TRBD2 identical over 11 junction bases. The sample was peripheral blood. The clonotype was recovered from a man in his sixties with acute or convalescent COVID-19. The nucleotides read TGTGCCAGCTCTCCAGGGACTAGCGGTACCTACGAGCAGTACTTC. Its protein product is CASSPGTSGTYEQYF.